This is a list of T cell receptor beta chains from one sample in a study of T cells in Graves' hyperthyroidism and ophthalmopathy. TCRdb fed the multiplex PCR reads into MiXCR, producing one record per CDR3 protein. The sample lists some 250,000 distinct CDR3 sequences; roughly 15% were seen once. Sequences were obtained from blood. These receptor sequences come from a woman between 45 and 60 years old with Graves' hyperthyroidism that later progressed to Graves' ophthalmopathy. Both conserved end residues are part of each CDR3. Each record gives: J gene, V gene, CDR3 protein.

TRBJ1-2 TRBV12-3/TRBV12-4 CASRGPREGYGYTF
TRBJ2-1 TRBV5-1 CASTVGDGYNEQFF
TRBJ2-5 TRBV5-1 CASSYLGLAGETQYF
TRBJ2-2 TRBV18 CASEGGFDGELFF
TRBJ2-1 TRBV7-2 CASRLGTSGIIEQFF
TRBJ2-1 TRBV7-3 CASSSGTGVFF
TRBJ2-3 TRBV19 CASSALLASDTQYF
TRBJ1-4 TRBV2 CASSEARGLVEKLFF
TRBJ2-1 TRBV20-1 CSARGRANEQFF
TRBJ2-3 TRBV13 CASSLNGRAVDTQYF
TRBJ1-1 TRBV6-1 CASSYTGGKGVNTEAFF
TRBJ2-1 TRBV27 CASSPRLRDRQINEQFF
TRBJ1-1 TRBV7-3 CASSISGNTEASF
TRBJ1-1 TRBV5-5 CASSLGTGGFGGTEAFF
TRBJ2-5 TRBV3-1 CASSQKGQIRETQYF
TRBJ1-1 TRBV14 CASSQGRVNTEAFF
TRBJ2-1 TRBV5-6 CASSAPQGVAYNEQFF
TRBJ2-2 TRBV3-1 CASSHRTRYGELFF
TRBJ2-1 TRBV10-3 CAIRDSGKSRGYEQFF
TRBJ2-5 TRBV13 CASSPEGLAGGPGLETQYF
TRBJ1-2 TRBV30 CAWKSEGDYGYTF
TRBJ2-1 TRBV28 CASSQGRAGGPGEQFF
TRBJ2-2 TRBV7-2 CASMVWTNTGELFF
TRBJ2-5 TRBV28 CASQTPGRETQYF
TRBJ1-6 TRBV20-1 CSAGLTGGNSYNSPLHF
TRBJ2-1 TRBV29-1 CSGEEQGRLEQFF
TRBJ2-1 TRBV28 CASSPNIGTPYNEQFF
TRBJ2-7 TRBV10-3 CAIRKGQGDYEQYF
TRBJ2-3 TRBV5-4 CATPDALTDTQYF
TRBJ2-7 TRBV27 CASSSRTLGEQYF
TRBJ2-1 TRBV20-1 CSAAGTASSYNEQFF
TRBJ2-7 TRBV7-6 CASSPFPSAPWEQYF
TRBJ1-1 TRBV7-9 CASIAGGFQNTEAFF
TRBJ2-1 TRBV5-1 CASSLVRVGQGALEQFF
TRBJ2-7 TRBV6-1 CASTGVEGLYEQYF
TRBJ2-7 TRBV6-1 CASSLRVDSYEQYF
TRBJ1-6 TRBV10-3 CAISPTETTPLHF
TRBJ2-5 TRBV28 CASSSLLAWETQYF
TRBJ1-6 TRBV2 CASSDPPTYSPLHF
TRBJ2-4 TRBV19 CASSPSFNDNIQYF
TRBJ2-2 TRBV28 CASSSLRAGKGAGELFF
TRBJ1-3 TRBV30 CAWSRLGPGNTIYF
TRBJ1-4 TRBV6-1 CASLRTPGTSLLLNEKLFF
TRBJ2-5 TRBV19 CASSRHAGQLQETQYF
TRBJ2-3 TRBV6-5 CASSYSRSTDTQYF